This entry lists 10 T cell receptor beta chains sequenced from one sample in a study of brain metastases from non-small cell lung cancer. Assay used: immunoSEQ multiplex PCR; TCRdb lists only in-frame clones, some missing. The sample consists of approximately 650 clones, 85% to 90% of them appearing once. The sequenced material came from tumor-adjacent normal tissue. The receptors here all came from a donor over 35 with non-small cell lung cancer.

Here the CDR3 reads CASSASGSGGYTF. The CDR3 coding sequence is TGTGCCAGCAGTGCATCAGGGAGTGGTGGCTACACCTTC. The V call is TRBV5-6, the J call TRBJ1-2; a possible D gene is TRBD1 (5 bases). This CDR3 region has 13 residues. CDR1 SGHDT and CDR2 YYEEEE come from the germline V gene. Between the trimmed V and J ends, which lost 5 bases and 7 bases, there was a span of 15 bases.

The chain employs TRBV11-3 and TRBJ2-1; the match to TRBD2 covers 8 bases. In germline, CDR1 is SGHNT, CDR2 YENEEA. J was trimmed by 7 bases and V by 8 bases; bases with no gene match: 1. The CDR3 contains 11 residues. In nucleotides, the CDR3 is TGTGCCAGCGGGACTAGGAATGAGCAGTTCTTC. Translated: CASGTRNEQFF. The whole variable domain, filled in from reference TRBV11-3 and TRBJ2-1, reads EAGVVQSPRYKIIEKKQPVAFWCNPISGHNTLYWYLQNLGQGPELLIRYENEEAVDDSQLPKDRFSAERLKGVDSTLKIQPAELGDSAVYLCASGTRNEQFFGPGTRLTVL.

This clone was recorded only once. The chain uses TRBV12-5 and TRBJ2-1; the match to TRBD2 covers 9 bases. The length of the CDR3 is 16 residues. Germline V lookup: CDR1 LGHNT, CDR2 FRNRAP. Trimming at V came to 2 bases and at J to 4 bases, leaving 6 bases not matched to a gene. CDR3 nucleotides: TGTGCTAGTGGTTTGTCGGTAGCGGGGGATTACAATGAGCAGTTCTTC. It yields the protein CASGLSVAGDYNEQFF.

V usage is TRBV25-1 and J usage is TRBJ1-1; D uncertain. This CDR3 contains 12 residues. Germline-derived CDR1 and CDR2 are MGHDK and SYGVNS. The CDR3 DNA is TGTACCGTGAGAGGGCAGAACACTGAAGCTTTCTTT. This translates into CTVRGQNTEAFF.

The genes are TRBV19 and TRBJ2-3; 8 nucleotides match TRBD2. Trimming took 3 bases from V and 1 from J; bases not matched to a gene: 3. CDR1 and CDR2 (germline): LNHDA, SQIVND (reference sequence). The CDR3 consists of 15 residues. CDR3 sequence (DNA): TGTGCCAGTAGTATTGTTAGCGGGGGCACAGATACGCAGTATTTT. Translated: CASSIVSGGTDTQYF. Combining the CDR3 with reference TRBV19 and TRBJ2-3 gives the whole variable domain DGGITQSPKYLFRKEGQNVTLSCEQNLNHDAMYWYRQDPGQGLRLIYYSQIVNDFQKGDIAEGYSVSREKKESFPLTVTSAQKNPTAFYLCASSIVSGGTDTQYFGPGTRLTVL.

This clone has just a few counts. The chain recombines TRBV5-1 with TRBJ2-1; D is possibly TRBD1 (6 bases). This CDR3 is 15 amino acids long. Trimming left V 0 bases short and J 5 bases short, with 12 bases between. Germline V gene lookup returns CDR1 SGHRS and CDR2 YFSETQ. DNA for the CDR3: TGCGCCAGCAGCTTGGCTCCAGGGGCGAACAATGAGCAGTTCTTC. It yields the protein CASSLAPGANNEQFF.

The CDR3: CASSPRTLDTQYF. The CDR3 DNA sequence: TGTGCCAGCAGCCCCCGAACCTTAGATACGCAGTATTTT. V gene TRBV7-3 combines with J gene TRBJ2-3; D not resolved. Germline V CDR1 and CDR2: SGHTA, FQGTGA. Trimming took 5 bases from V and 5 from J, leaving 11 bases between them. This CDR3 comprises 13 residues.

The sample holds a few counts of this clone. V is TRBV12-5 and J is TRBJ2-3, with 10 bases fitting TRBD2. This CDR3 contains 15 residues. Trimming cost V 5 bases and J 4 bases; bases outside gene matches: 6. CDR1 and CDR2 from the germline V gene are LGHNT and FRNRAP. The CDR3 DNA reads as TGTGCTAGTGGTCCAGGACTAGCGGACCCAGATACGCAGTATTTT. The encoded protein is CASGPGLADPDTQYF.

This clone has only one observation. The V gene is TRBV3-1 (or the pseudogene TRBV3-2), the J gene TRBJ1-6; D possibly corresponds to TRBD1 (5 bases). Between the trimmed V and J ends, which lost 4 bases and 3 bases, there was a span of 16 bases. CDR1 is LGHDT, CDR2 YNNKEL, per germline (reference sequence). The length of the CDR3 is 17 residues. CDR3 residues: CASSPMTARGYNSPLHF. DNA of the CDR3: TGTGCCAGCAGCCCCATGACAGCTCGGGGCTATAATTCACCCCTCCACTTT.

The rearrangement uses TRBV9 and TRBJ2-1; D is unclear. The CDR3 consists of 14 residues. CDR1 is SGDLS, CDR2 YYNGEE, per germline. V gave up 0 bases and J gave up 3 bases, with 7 bases separating them. This chain's CDR3 is CASSVDSDYNEQFF. DNA for the CDR3: TGTGCCAGCAGCGTAGATTCGGACTACAATGAGCAGTTCTTC.